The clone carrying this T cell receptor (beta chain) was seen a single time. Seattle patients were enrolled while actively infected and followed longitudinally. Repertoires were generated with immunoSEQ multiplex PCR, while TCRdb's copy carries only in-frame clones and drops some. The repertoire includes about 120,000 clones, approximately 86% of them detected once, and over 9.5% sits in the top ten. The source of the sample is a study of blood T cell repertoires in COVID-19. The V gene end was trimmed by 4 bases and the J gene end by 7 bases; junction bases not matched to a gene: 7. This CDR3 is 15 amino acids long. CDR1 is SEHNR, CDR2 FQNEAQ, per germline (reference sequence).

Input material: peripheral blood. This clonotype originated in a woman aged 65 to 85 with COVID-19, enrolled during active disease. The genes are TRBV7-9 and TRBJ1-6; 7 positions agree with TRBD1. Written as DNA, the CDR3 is TGTGCCAGCAGCTCAGAGGGGGCGACCAATTCACCCCTCCACTTT. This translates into CASSSEGATNSPLHF.